This T cell receptor beta chain came from a study of blood T cell repertoires in COVID-19. About the study: The samples span acute and convalescent COVID-19 from the United States, Italy and Spain.

The CDR3 contains 12 residues. V lost 3 bases and J 7 bases, leaving 11 bases between the germline ends. CDR1 SGHDT and CDR2 YYEEEE come from the germline V gene. Participant age was roughly 18 to 100 years, and participants resided in fewer than 30 US areas. As handled by the study authors: The assay estimated nucleated cells by amplifying reference gene primers. This table comes from immunoSEQ multiplex PCR, and its TCRdb copy is limited to in-frame clones, with some not included. V and J calls and clone size are those listed in that table; D and trimming were worked out from the DNA. The sample contains a few hundred thousand clones, over 80% of which appear only once.

The sequenced sample consisted of PBMCs or T cells enriched from blood (not recorded which). The rearrangement uses TRBV5-6 and TRBJ2-7; D may be TRBD1 (7 bases). This clonotype was obtained from a woman between 50 and 59 years old who had recovered from COVID-19. This CDR3 reads CASSSGGREQYF. The CDR3 coding sequence is TGTGCCAGCAGCTCAGGGGGGCGGGAGCAGTACTTC.